A selection of T cell receptor beta chains follows, all from one sample in a study of shared clonotypes between healthy human individuals. This table comes from immunoSEQ multiplex PCR, and its TCRdb copy is limited to in-frame clones, with some not included. There are about 2.2 million clones in the sample; roughly 93% occur only once, and more than 1.5% lies in the top ten. Sequencing was carried out using naive CD8+ T cells from PBMCs. The receptors shown here come from a man aged 18 to 30 in good health. Some clones in this sample may be carry-over from other donors' samples. Both conserved end residues are part of each CDR3. D genes are given only for firm matches. Clone size, where shown, is once, few, many, or a class for clones that have expanded.

v_call: TRBV5-8
d_call: .
j_call: TRBJ1-5
clone_size: .
cdr3_nt: TGTGCCAGCAGCTTCCGAGCGGGGAGCAATCAGCCCCAGCATTTT
cdr3_aa: CASSFRAGSNQPQHF

v_call: TRBV12-5
d_call: .
j_call: TRBJ2-5
clone_size: once
cdr3_nt: TGTGCTAGTGGGGCCGGGCTAGCGCGTCAAGAGACCCAGTACTTC
cdr3_aa: CASGAGLARQETQYF

v_call: TRBV4-1
d_call: TRBD2
j_call: TRBJ2-7
clone_size: .
cdr3_nt: TGCGCCAGCAGCCAAGAAATGGTCCCCGGACTAGCGGGGCTCTACGAGCAGTACTTC
cdr3_aa: CASSQEMVPGLAGLYEQYF

v_call: TRBV28
d_call: .
j_call: TRBJ1-2
clone_size: once
cdr3_nt: TGTGCCAGCAGTTTATCACGAAGCCTGTTTGGCTACACCTTC
cdr3_aa: CASSLSRSLFGYTF

v_call: TRBV19
d_call: TRBD2
j_call: TRBJ2-1
clone_size: .
cdr3_nt: TGTGCCAGTAGTTCGAGAGGGACTAGCCTGGTTGATGAGCAGTTCTTC
cdr3_aa: CASSSRGTSLVDEQFF

v_call: TRBV25-1
d_call: .
j_call: TRBJ2-5
clone_size: .
cdr3_nt: TGTGCCAGCAGTCTGGGTTTTGAGACCCAGTACTTC
cdr3_aa: CASSLGFETQYF

v_call: TRBV27
d_call: .
j_call: TRBJ2-3
clone_size: .
cdr3_nt: TGTGCCAGCAGTTTATCGATCATTGGTGGCACAGATACGCAGTATTTT
cdr3_aa: CASSLSIIGGTDTQYF

v_call: TRBV5-8
d_call: .
j_call: TRBJ1-2
clone_size: .
cdr3_nt: TGTGCCAGCAGCCCTAACTATGGCTACACCTTC
cdr3_aa: CASSPNYGYTF

v_call: TRBV7-9
d_call: TRBD2
j_call: TRBJ2-1
clone_size: .
cdr3_nt: TGTGCCAGCAGCTTAGCCCGACTAGCGGGAGGTTACGATGAGCAGTTCTTC
cdr3_aa: CASSLARLAGGYDEQFF

v_call: TRBV5-6
d_call: .
j_call: TRBJ1-2
clone_size: .
cdr3_nt: TGTGCCAGCAGCCTAATAACAGGAGCTGGCTATGGCTACACCTTC
cdr3_aa: CASSLITGAGYGYTF

v_call: TRBV5-1
d_call: .
j_call: TRBJ1-3
clone_size: once
cdr3_nt: TGCGCCAGCAGGGTCGAAAAGGCCCCGGACACCATATATTTT
cdr3_aa: CASRVEKAPDTIYF

v_call: TRBV4-1
d_call: .
j_call: TRBJ2-1
clone_size: .
cdr3_nt: TGCGCCAGCAGCCAGGCGGGTAGCTCCTACAATGAGCAGTTCTTC
cdr3_aa: CASSQAGSSYNEQFF

v_call: TRBV7-9
d_call: .
j_call: TRBJ1-2
clone_size: .
cdr3_nt: TGTGCCAGCAGCCAGACATCCAACTATGGCTACACCTTC
cdr3_aa: CASSQTSNYGYTF

v_call: TRBV11-2
d_call: .
j_call: TRBJ2-7
clone_size: .
cdr3_nt: TGTGCCAGCAGCTCCTTTGGATCCTACGAGCAGTACTTC
cdr3_aa: CASSSFGSYEQYF

v_call: TRBV11-2
d_call: TRBD1
j_call: TRBJ1-3
clone_size: .
cdr3_nt: TGTGCCAGCAGTTATACAGGGGCGGCCACTGGAAACACCATATATTTT
cdr3_aa: CASSYTGAATGNTIYF

v_call: TRBV14
d_call: .
j_call: TRBJ2-1
clone_size: .
cdr3_nt: TGTGCCAGCAGCCAAGTCAATCCCAACTACAATGAGCAGTTCTTC
cdr3_aa: CASSQVNPNYNEQFF